This T cell receptor (beta chain) was profiled in a study of T cell repertoires in cytomegalovirus infection. Study context: Public TCR beta signatures marked donors with CMV infection and the matching HLA.

TCRdb redid the calling of the reads with MiXCR, one entry per CDR3 protein. The table shows approximately 490,000 distinct CDR3 sequences, with approximately 10% occurring only once. To note about this clonotype: The target antigen is unknown.

Overall study results and limits: Carriers of CMV and the relevant HLA type were discriminated by public TCR beta frequency. In two of eight donors, the top clonotype was HLA-C-restricted CMV-specific.

The CDR3 consists of 15 residues. After removal of 0 bases from V and 2 bases from J, the junction contained 0 bases not matched to a gene. In germline, CDR1 is LGHDT, CDR2 YNNKEL (reference sequence). Sequenced: PBMCs. This receptor was taken from a human donor in good health (CMV status not recorded). Some clones in this sample may be carry-over from other donors' samples. The chain couples TRBV3-1 to TRBJ2-7, with 11 bases aligning to TRBD1. CDR3 region: CASSQEGQGAYEQYF. DNA for the CDR3: TGTGCCAGCAGCCAAGAGGGACAGGGGGCCTACGAGCAGTACTTC.